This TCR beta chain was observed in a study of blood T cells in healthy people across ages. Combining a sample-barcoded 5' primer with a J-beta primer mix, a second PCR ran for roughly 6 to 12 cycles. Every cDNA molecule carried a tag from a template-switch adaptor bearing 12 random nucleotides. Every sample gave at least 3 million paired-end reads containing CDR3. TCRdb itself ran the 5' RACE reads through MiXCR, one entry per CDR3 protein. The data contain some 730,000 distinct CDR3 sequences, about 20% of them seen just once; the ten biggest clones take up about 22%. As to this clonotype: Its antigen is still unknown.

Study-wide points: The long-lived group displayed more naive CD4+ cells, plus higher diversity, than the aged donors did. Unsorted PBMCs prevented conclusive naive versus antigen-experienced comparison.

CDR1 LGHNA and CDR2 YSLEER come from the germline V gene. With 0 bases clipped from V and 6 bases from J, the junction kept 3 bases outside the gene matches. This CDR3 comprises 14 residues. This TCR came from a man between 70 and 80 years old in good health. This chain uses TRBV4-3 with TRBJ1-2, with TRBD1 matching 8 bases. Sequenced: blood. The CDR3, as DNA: TGCGCCAGCAGCCAAGAGGACAGGGTAAATGGCTACACCTTC. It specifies CASSQEDRVNGYTF.